The sequence of this T cell receptor (beta chain) was determined in a study of cytomegalovirus exposure and HLA in healthy donors. Broader study findings: Clusters of TCRs from the first cohort tended to co-occur in the 120 validation repertoires (as a later analysis found). The study flagged some 170 TCR beta chains as cytomegalovirus-associated. Whilst most TCR sequences proved rare, a subset of public TCRs occurred across many donors.

A word on this clone: Its antigen is not known.

Profiled with immunoSEQ multiplex PCR; TCRdb holds only in-frame clones, not every one. The sample has more than 90,000 clones; 86% are singletons. The donors formed part of the 120-subject validation cohort, distinct from the roughly 600-subject first cohort. Germline trimming cut 0 bases from V and 4 bases from J; bases unmatched to any gene: 1. Germline loops: CDR1 SGHNT, CDR2 YYREEE (reference sequence). The CDR3 is 15 amino acids. The sample comprised PBMCs. The TCR was taken from a man between 18 and 29 years old in good health and CMV-seronegative. This chain connects TRBV5-4 to TRBJ2-1; 10 bases match TRBD2. The CDR3 DNA reads TGTGCCAGCAGCTTGGTAGCGGGAGGTTACAATGAGCAGTTCTTC. This codes for CASSLVAGGYNEQFF.